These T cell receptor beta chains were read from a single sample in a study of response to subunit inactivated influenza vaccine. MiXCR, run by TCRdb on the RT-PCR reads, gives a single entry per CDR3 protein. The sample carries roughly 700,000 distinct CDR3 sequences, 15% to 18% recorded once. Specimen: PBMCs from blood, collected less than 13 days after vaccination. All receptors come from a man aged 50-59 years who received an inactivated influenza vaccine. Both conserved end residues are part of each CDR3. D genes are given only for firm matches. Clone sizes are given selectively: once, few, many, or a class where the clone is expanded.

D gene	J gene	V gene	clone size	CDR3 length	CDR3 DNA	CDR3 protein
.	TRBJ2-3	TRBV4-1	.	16	TGCGCCAGCAGCCAGGGGAGCCCGCCCCGGTTCGATACGCAGTATTTT	CASSQGSPPRFDTQYF
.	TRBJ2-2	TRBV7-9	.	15	TGTGCCAGCAGCTTAGACGGCAGGGTCACCGGGGAGCTGTTTTTT	CASSLDGRVTGELFF
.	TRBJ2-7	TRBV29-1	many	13	TGCAGCGTTTTCGAGGAGACTTCCTACGAGCAGTACTTC	CSVFEETSYEQYF
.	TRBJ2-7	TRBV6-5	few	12	TGTGCCAGCAGTACTTTGGGCCACGAGCAGTACTTC	CASSTLGHEQYF
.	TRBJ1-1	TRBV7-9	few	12	TGTGCCAGCAGCCCAAACAGGATTGAAGCTTTCTTT	CASSPNRIEAFF
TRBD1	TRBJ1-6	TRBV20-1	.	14	TGCAGTGCTAGAGATCCGGGACAGGGGCTCCCCCTCCACTTT	CSARDPGQGLPLHF
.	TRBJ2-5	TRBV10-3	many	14	TGTGCCATCAGCCGACAGGTTACCCAAGAGACCCAGTACTTC	CAISRQVTQETQYF
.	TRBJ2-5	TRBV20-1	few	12	TGCAGTTTTGACCGGGACGCCAGGACCCAGTACTTC	CSFDRDARTQYF
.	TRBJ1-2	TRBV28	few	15	TGTGCCAGCAGTCCGGGAGGGGTACATTTATATGGCTACACCTTC	CASSPGGVHLYGYTF
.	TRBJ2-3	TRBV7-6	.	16	TGTGCCAGCAGCTTAGCAGGGGACGCAAGGGGGGATACGCAGTATTTT	CASSLAGDARGDTQYF
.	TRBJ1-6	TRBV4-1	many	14	TGCGCCAGCAGCCGGAGGGAAGAGGATTCACCCCTCCACTTT	CASSRREEDSPLHF
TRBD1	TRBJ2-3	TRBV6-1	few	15	TGTGCCAGCAGGGGACAGCTCCATAGCACAGATACGCAGTATTTT	CASRGQLHSTDTQYF
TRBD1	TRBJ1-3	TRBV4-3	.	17	TGCGCCAGCAGCCAAGACAGGGGGTATAATTCTGGAAACACCATATATTTT	CASSQDRGYNSGNTIYF